The 5 T cell receptor beta chains listed next were all sequenced from one sample in a study of blood T cell repertoires in COVID-19. Assay used: immunoSEQ multiplex PCR; TCRdb lists only in-frame clones, some missing. Among about 350,000 clones listed, roughly 90% were seen once. Source material: PBMCs or T cells enriched from blood (not recorded which). All receptors derive from a woman between 25 and 40 years old who had been exposed to COVID-19.

V usage is TRBV2 and J usage is TRBJ1-6; maybe TRBD1 (5 bases). Trimming left V 7 bases short and J 9 bases short, with 10 bases between. The CDR3 is 12 residues long. Looked up from germline, CDR1 is SNHLY and CDR2 is FYNNEI. The CDR3 is CASNQGSSPLHF. The CDR3 bases are TGTGCCAGCAACCAGGGAAGTTCACCCCTCCACTTT.

V usage is TRBV3-1 (or the pseudogene TRBV3-2) and J usage is TRBJ2-7; 9 bases fit TRBD2. Germline CDR1 LGHDT, CDR2 YNNKEL (reference sequence). The length of the CDR3 is 14 residues. Losses at the gene ends were 4 bases for V and 3 bases for J; bases not matched to a gene: 4. CDR3 in DNA: TGTGCCAGCAGCCCGTGGACTAGCGACTACGAGCAGTACTTC. Protein: CASSPWTSDYEQYF.

The chain uses TRBV27 and TRBJ2-2; TRBD2 might be the D (6 bases). Trimming cost V 3 bases and J 0 bases, with 14 bases left between them. Germline values: CDR1 MNHEY, CDR2 SMNVEV (reference sequence). This CDR3 is built from 17 residues. CDR3 DNA sequence: TGTGCCAGCAGTTTCTATCTAGCGACCGCGAACACCGGGGAGCTGTTTTTT. Protein product: CASSFYLATANTGELFF.

This chain links TRBV30 with TRBJ2-3; maybe TRBD1 (7 bases). The V and J ends lost 4 bases and 7 bases respectively, with 21 bases between them. This CDR3 spans 15 amino acids. Germline values: CDR1 GTSNPN, CDR2 SVGIG (reference sequence). DNA of the CDR3: TGTGCCTGGAACCGGGGGACCCCCAGGGGGTATACGCAGTATTTT. It codes for CAWNRGTPRGYTQYF.

This rearrangement joins TRBV18 to TRBJ1-2; 7 positions agree with TRBD1. The CDR3 totals 15 residues. Germline trimming cut 3 bases from V and 4 bases from J; bases unmatched to any gene: 8. CDR1 KGHSH and CDR2 LQKENI come from the germline V gene. As DNA, the CDR3 is TGTGCCAGCTCACCGAACAGGGGAGGTGGCTATGGCTACACCTTC. Amino acid sequence: CASSPNRGGGYGYTF.